The 5 T cell receptor beta chains reported below all come from one sample, sequenced in a study of T cell responses to AZD1222 COVID-19 vaccine. TCRdb's table, derived via immunoSEQ multiplex PCR, lists solely in-frame clones and lacks some. The data show roughly 120,000 clones, 80% to 90% seen once. The starting material was peripheral blood, obtained on day 0 of AZD1222 vaccination. The receptors were gathered from an adult in good health.

This clone came up a few times. The V and J genes are TRBV5-4 and TRBJ2-7; TRBD1 agrees at 8 bases. This CDR3 is built from 13 residues. Trimming removed 4 bases from V and 6 bases from J; junction bases left unmatched: 6. Looked up from germline, CDR1 is SGHNT and CDR2 is YYREEE (reference sequence). The CDR3: CASSDRTGIEQYF. The CDR3 DNA follows: TGTGCCAGCAGCGACCGGACAGGGATCGAGCAGTACTTC.

The CDR3 protein is CASSQVQDSLSGANVLTF. CDR3 in DNA: TGCGCCAGCAGCCAAGTTCAGGACAGCCTTTCTGGGGCCAACGTCCTGACTTTC. This chain joins TRBV4-3 and TRBJ2-6; a possible D gene is TRBD1 (6 bases). Germline CDR1 and CDR2: LGHNA and YSLEER. There are 18 residues in the CDR3. Trimming removed 1 base at V and 1 base at J, with 14 bases between.

The gene calls are TRBV2 and TRBJ2-1; D uncertain. The CDR3 contains 12 residues. Trimming took off 7 bases at V and 6 bases at J, with 10 bases between the two ends. CDR1 is SNHLY and CDR2 is FYNNEI in the germline V gene. For the CDR3, the DNA is TGTGCCAGCAAGTCCTTAATCAATGAGCAGTTCTTC. Translating it yields CASKSLINEQFF.

V gene TRBV4-1 combines with J gene TRBJ2-7; the match to TRBD2 covers 8 bases. V shed 1 base, J shed 3 bases, and the junction held 5 bases outside the gene matches. Looked up from germline, CDR1 is MGHRA and CDR2 is YSYEKL. CDR3 size: 15 residues. CDR3: CASSQAGGAVYEQYF. The CDR3 DNA follows: TGCGCCAGCAGCCAAGCCGGGGGGGCGGTCTACGAGCAGTACTTC.

CDR3 sequence: CSASNRGLNTEAFF. CDR3 nucleotide sequence: TGCAGTGCTAGTAACAGGGGCCTGAACACTGAAGCTTTCTTT. V gene TRBV20-1 combines with J gene TRBJ1-1; 7 nucleotides match TRBD1. In germline, CDR1 is DFQATT, CDR2 SNEGSKA (reference sequence). The J segment lost 0 bases and the V segment lost 3 bases, leaving 4 bases of the junction unmatched. The CDR3 is made up of 14 amino acids.